The 26 T cell receptor beta chains presented below share a single source sample, sequenced in a study of post-analysis software for immune sequencing data. The antigens of these receptors remain unknown. Whole-study results and caveats: When patients were compared with controls, a handful of TRBV segments were more frequent, TRBV5-6, TRBV5-1 and TRBV20-1 among them.

The library was made from cDNA and included unique molecular identifiers. MiXCR, applied by TCRdb to the PCR reads, yields one record per CDR3 protein. The sample carries about 430,000 distinct CDR3 sequences, 39% recorded once. Sequencing input: blood. The receptor set was obtained from a girl aged 2-10 years with multiple sclerosis.

The chain has TRBV9 and TRBJ1-2; D gene unclear. Between the trimmed V and J ends, which lost 0 bases and 4 bases, there was a span of 7 bases. CDR3 size: 13 residues. Germline V lookup: CDR1 SGDLS, CDR2 YYNGEE. The CDR3 coding sequence is TGTGCCAGCAGCGTAGAACAGTGCTATGGCTACACCTTC. Translated: CASSVEQCYGYTF.

This clonotype was detected once. A much larger clone lies a single base off, so this may be a read error. The rearrangement links TRBV29-1 to TRBJ2-4, with D possibly matching TRBD1 (6 bases). CDR3 length: 12 amino acids. Germline V gene data show CDR1 as SQVTM and CDR2 as ANQGSEA. Between the trimmed V and J ends, which lost 4 bases and 13 bases, there was a span of 17 bases. The CDR3, as DNA: TGCAGCGTTGTCGGACAGCACAATGAGCAGTACTTC. Amino acid sequence: CSVVGQHNEQYF.

The V gene is TRBV29-1, the J gene TRBJ2-7, with D possibly TRBD2 on 5 matching bases. Trimming stripped 6 bases from V and 6 bases from J, with 12 bases between. CDR1 and CDR2 from the germline V gene are SQVTM and ANQGSEA. This CDR3 region has 11 residues. This chain's CDR3 is CSVRGFLEQYF. The CDR3 DNA follows: TGCAGCGTCCGGGGATTTCTCGAGCAGTACTTC.

CDR3 amino acids: CASSLWQARETQYF. CDR3 DNA sequence: TGCGCCAGCAGCTTGTGGCAGGCGCGGGAGACCCAGTACTTC. The chain couples TRBV5-1 to TRBJ2-5; D remains ambiguous. Germline assignment: CDR1 SGHRS and CDR2 YFSETQ. This CDR3 comprises 14 residues. Trimming removed 1 base at V and 5 bases at J, with 12 bases between.

This rearrangement joins TRBV20-1 to TRBJ2-7, with 10 positions matching TRBD1. Trimming cost V 5 bases and J 3 bases; bases outside gene matches: 4. The CDR3 sequence is 13 residues long. Germline CDR1 reads DFQATT; CDR2 reads SNEGSKA (reference sequence). The CDR3 spells CSAEDRGLYEQYF. In nucleotides, the CDR3 is TGCAGTGCTGAAGACAGGGGGCTCTACGAGCAGTACTTC.

The gene calls are TRBV6-5 and TRBJ1-6; no definite D call. Deletions cut 0 bases from V and 7 bases from J, with 10 bases between. Germline V gene lookup returns CDR1 MNHEY and CDR2 SVGAGI. CDR3 length: 15 amino acids. The DNA for the CDR3 is TGTGCCAGCAGTTACTCCTCAGTTGCCAATTCACCCCTCCACTTT. This sequence encodes CASSYSSVANSPLHF.

The rearrangement links TRBV5-1 to TRBJ1-2; D might be TRBD1 (6 bases). CDR1 SGHRS and CDR2 YFSETQ come from the germline V gene. The CDR3 consists of 14 residues. The V and J ends lost 2 bases and 3 bases respectively, with 11 bases between them. The CDR3 sequence is CASSLVEGDYGYTF. DNA for the CDR3: TGCGCCAGCAGCTTAGTAGAGGGGGACTATGGCTACACCTTC.

This clonotype was counted a few times. One junction end disagrees with the germline gene, perhaps due to a read error. The chain combines TRBV5-1 with TRBJ2-5; D remains unclear. The length of the CDR3 is 13 residues. Per germline, CDR1 SGHRS and CDR2 YFSETQ. CDR3 nucleotide sequence: TGCGCCAACAGCTCGACCCAGGAAGAGACCCAGTACTTC. This gives the protein CANSSTQEETQYF. Filled out from reference TRBV5-1 and TRBJ2-5, the complete variable domain reads KAGVTQTPRYLIKTRGQQVTLSCSPISGHRSVSWYQQTPGQGLQFLFEYFSETQRNKGNFPGRFSGRQFSNSRSEMNVSTLELGDSALYLCANSSTQEETQYFGPGTRLLVL.

This clonotype was detected a few times. V is TRBV5-4 and J is TRBJ2-5; a possible D gene is TRBD1 (5 bases). The germline CDR1 and CDR2 sequences are SGHNT and YYREEE (reference sequence). V was clipped by 0 bases and J by 2 bases, with 14 bases between them. The CDR3 sequence is 16 residues long. The CDR3 is CASSLGVGQGQETQYF. In nucleotides, the CDR3 is TGTGCCAGCAGCTTGGGGGTCGGGCAGGGACAAGAGACCCAGTACTTC. The full variable domain, with the rest looked up from reference TRBV5-4 and TRBJ2-5, is ETGVTQSPTHLIKTRGQQVTLRCSSQSGHNTVSWYQQALGQGPQFIFQYYREEENGRGNFPPRFSGLQFPNYSSELNVNALELDDSALYLCASSLGVGQGQETQYFGPGTRLLVL.

The chain is built from TRBV12-3 or TRBV12-4 and TRBJ1-1; unclear D gene. This CDR3 has 14 residues. With 5 bases removed from V and 0 bases from J, the gap between germline ends came to 10 bases. The CDR3 sequence: CASSRTNMNTEAFF. For the CDR3, the DNA is TGTGCCAGCAGTCGAACAAACATGAACACTGAAGCTTTCTTT.

This clonotype has just a few counts. V gene TRBV7-2 combines with J gene TRBJ1-6; unclear D gene. This CDR3 contains 11 residues. The V gene's germline CDR1 is SGHTA and CDR2 FQGNSA. V was clipped by 3 bases and J by 14 bases, with 8 bases between them. The CDR3 sequence is CASSFSTALHF. CDR3 nucleotides: TGTGCCAGCAGCTTTTCAACCGCCCTCCACTTT.

The chain combines TRBV6-2 or TRBV6-3 with TRBJ2-7; 14 nucleotides line up with TRBD2. Germline values: CDR1 MNHEY, CDR2 SVGEGT. This CDR3 has 16 residues. V lost 6 bases and J lost 2; bases outside the gene matches: 6. CDR3 nucleotide sequence: TGTGCCAGCAGCGGGACTAGCGGGAGCATGGCCTACGAGCAGTACTTC. Protein product: CASSGTSGSMAYEQYF.

This clonotype showed up just a few times. Mismatch with germline at one junction end may stem from a read error. The chain employs TRBV30 and TRBJ2-7; D is ambiguous. Germline V CDR1 and CDR2: GTSNPN, SVGIG (reference sequence). The CDR3 runs to 12 residues. CDR3 in DNA: TGCGCCTGGGCAGCATCGGGCAACGAGCAGTACTTC. Its translation is CAWAASGNEQYF.

This clonotype was found a few times. The J gene is TRBJ2-1, the V gene TRBV27; no clear D gene. CDR3 length: 14 amino acids. Trimming took off 5 bases at V and 0 bases at J, with 8 bases between the two ends. Germline V gene lookup returns CDR1 MNHEY and CDR2 SMNVEV (reference sequence). DNA of the CDR3: TGTGCCAGCAGTCAAGGAAACTCCTACAATGAGCAGTTCTTC. It yields the protein CASSQGNSYNEQFF.

This clonotype has just a few counts. V and J are TRBV4-2 and TRBJ1-2; 10 nucleotides agree with TRBD1. This CDR3 region has 15 residues. Looked up from germline, CDR1 is LGHNA and CDR2 is YNFKEQ. Trimming cost V 4 bases and J 8 bases; bases outside gene matches: 10. The CDR3 loop is CASSRSDGTGEGYTF. In DNA, the CDR3 is TGTGCCAGCAGCCGAAGCGACGGGACAGGGGAGGGCTACACCTTC.

This CDR3 reads CSARRTGLPDQPQHF. The DNA for the CDR3 is TGCAGTGCTAGAAGGACAGGGCTCCCTGATCAGCCCCAGCATTTT. V usage is TRBV20-1 and J usage is TRBJ1-5; 8 bases match TRBD1. From germline, CDR1 is DFQATT and CDR2 SNEGSKA (reference sequence). V dropped 2 bases and J dropped 5; count of bases not matched to a gene: 8. This CDR3 has 15 residues.

V usage is TRBV27 and J usage is TRBJ2-5; 8 bases map to TRBD1. Trimming at V came to 6 bases and at J to 4 bases, leaving 4 bases not matched to a gene. Germline loops: CDR1 MNHEY, CDR2 SMNVEV (reference sequence). The CDR3 extends over 13 amino acids. In DNA, the CDR3 is TGTGCCAGCAGAACGACAGGGGTAGAGACCCAGTACTTC. It codes for CASRTTGVETQYF.

CDR3 sequence (DNA): TGTGCCAGCAGTTTAGAACTACGGATCCCCTACGAGCAGTACTTC. Translated, it gives CASSLELRIPYEQYF. The rearrangement joins TRBV28 to TRBJ2-5; D gene uncertain. The J call is in doubt because the DNA end fits TRBJ2-7 better. The germline V gene has CDR1 MDHEN and CDR2 SYDVKM. This CDR3 is built from 15 residues.

This chain uses TRBV4-2 with TRBJ2-7; a weak D match, TRBD2 (6 bases). V dropped 0 bases and J dropped 0 bases, with 21 bases sitting between them. CDR1 is LGHNA and CDR2 is YNFKEQ in the germline V gene. The CDR3 runs 19 residues. This chain's CDR3 is CASSQDPTRASGPSYEQYF. CDR3 coding DNA: TGTGCCAGCAGCCAAGATCCAACGAGAGCGAGCGGGCCCTCCTACGAGCAGTACTTC.

This rearrangement joins TRBV20-1 to TRBJ2-4, with 14 positions matching TRBD2. Germline trimming cut 6 bases from V and 4 bases from J; bases unmatched to any gene: 2. Germline CDR1 and CDR2: DFQATT and SNEGSKA (reference sequence). CDR3 length: 14 amino acids. The CDR3, as DNA: TGCAGTGCCAGACTAGCGGGAGGGAAAAACATTCAGTACTTC. This codes for CSARLAGGKNIQYF.

The CDR3 DNA reads as TGTGCCAGCAGTGACAAGAGGGGACAGTACAATGAGCAGTTCTTC. Its translation: CASSDKRGQYNEQFF. The chain has TRBV6-4 and TRBJ2-1, with 7 bases lining up with TRBD1. Germline CDR1 is MRHNA and CDR2 is SNTAGT. The CDR3 consists of 15 residues. Unmatched junction bases numbered 5, after V lost 2 bases and J lost 4 bases.

This chain connects TRBV9 to TRBJ2-7, with D possibly being TRBD1 (5 bases). Germline values: CDR1 SGDLS, CDR2 YYNGEE. The CDR3 contains 15 residues. V shed 2 bases and J shed 4 bases, with 16 bases lying between them. In DNA, the CDR3 is TGTGCCAGCAGCGTTCAATCGGACATACCTTACGAGCAGTACTTC. This sequence encodes CASSVQSDIPYEQYF.

The genes are TRBV29-1 and TRBJ1-2; perhaps TRBD1 as D (6 bases). V lost 4 bases to trimming and J lost 4 bases, with 10 bases between them. The germline V gene encodes CDR1 SQVTM and CDR2 ANQGSEA. This CDR3 comprises 12 residues. The CDR3 DNA follows: TGCAGCGTTGCGGGGGCCAGCTATGGCTACACCTTC. This encodes CSVAGASYGYTF.

The sample holds a few counts of this clonotype. The chain couples TRBV7-8 to TRBJ2-5; D gene unclear. Trimming shortened V by 5 bases and J by 4 bases, and 8 bases separated the two germline ends. From germline, CDR1 is SGHVS and CDR2 FQNEAQ. CDR3 length: 12 amino acids. The CDR3, as DNA: TGTGCCAGCAGCCGTAGTCTAGAGACCCAGTACTTC. It specifies CASSRSLETQYF.

This clonotype was detected only a few times. The rearrangement joins TRBV29-1 to TRBJ1-2; D is uncertain. Between the trimmed V and J ends, which lost 6 bases and 3 bases, there was a span of 20 bases. The CDR3 is 15 residues long. CDR1 and CDR2 from the germline V gene are SQVTM and ANQGSEA. In nucleotides, the CDR3 is TGCAGCGTCGCCCAGCCCCAGCTCCCGTACTATGGCTACACCTTC. Translation: CSVAQPQLPYYGYTF.

V is TRBV28 and J is TRBJ2-6; TRBD1 or TRBD2 may be the D gene (5 bases each). Germline-derived CDR1 and CDR2 are MDHEN and SYDVKM. The germline V and J ends were trimmed by 8 bases and 1 base, with 18 bases remaining between them. This CDR3 spans 17 amino acids. DNA for the CDR3: TGTGCCAGCCGAATGAGGGGTGTCAGGTCTGGGGCCAACGTCCTGACTTTC. Protein sequence: CASRMRGVRSGANVLTF.